The count of the clone carrying this T cell receptor beta chain is one. CD8+ and CD4+ T cells circulating in blood were sequenced for TCR beta. The multiple sclerosis control group was made up of treatment-naive patients with stable or active relapsing-remitting disease. Negative isolation was applied to CD8+ and CD4+ T cells, and FACS enrichment was applied to TEMRA cells. This CDR3 region has 13 residues. Germline V gives CDR1 SGHNT, CDR2 YYREEE (reference sequence). V was pared by 7 bases and J by 1 base, with 11 bases between. This specimen belongs to a study of CD8 T cells in Susac syndrome. With random hexamers, 0.5 to 1 ug RNA was reverse transcribed. Amplification of TCR beta CDR3 spanned 54 Vbeta and 13 Jbeta via immunoSEQ multiplex PCR. TCRdb itself ran the immunoSEQ multiplex PCR reads through MiXCR, one entry per CDR3 protein. The data show 170,000 or so distinct CDR3 sequences, 93% seen once.

The V call is TRBV5-4, the J call TRBJ1-2; D is ambiguous. The sample taken for sequencing was CD4+ T cells from PBMCs. This TCR was sampled from a human donor with multiple sclerosis. The CDR3 reads CASGVDLNYGYTF. CDR3 DNA sequence: TGTGCCAGCGGGGTGGACCTTAACTATGGCTACACCTTC.